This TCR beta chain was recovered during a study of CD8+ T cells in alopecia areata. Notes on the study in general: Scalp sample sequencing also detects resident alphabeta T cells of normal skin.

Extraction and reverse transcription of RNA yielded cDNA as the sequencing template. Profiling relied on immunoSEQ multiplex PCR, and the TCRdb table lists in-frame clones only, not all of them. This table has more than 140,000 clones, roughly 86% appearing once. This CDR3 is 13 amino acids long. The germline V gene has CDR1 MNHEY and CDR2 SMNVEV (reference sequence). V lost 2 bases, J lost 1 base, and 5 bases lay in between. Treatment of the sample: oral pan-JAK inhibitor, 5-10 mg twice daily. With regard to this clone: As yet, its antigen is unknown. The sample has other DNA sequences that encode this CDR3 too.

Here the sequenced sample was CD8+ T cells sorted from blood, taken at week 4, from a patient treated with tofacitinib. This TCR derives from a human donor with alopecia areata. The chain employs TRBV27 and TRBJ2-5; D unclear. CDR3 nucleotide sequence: TGTGCCAGCAGTTTAAATCTCCAAGAGACCCAGTACTTC. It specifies CASSLNLQETQYF.